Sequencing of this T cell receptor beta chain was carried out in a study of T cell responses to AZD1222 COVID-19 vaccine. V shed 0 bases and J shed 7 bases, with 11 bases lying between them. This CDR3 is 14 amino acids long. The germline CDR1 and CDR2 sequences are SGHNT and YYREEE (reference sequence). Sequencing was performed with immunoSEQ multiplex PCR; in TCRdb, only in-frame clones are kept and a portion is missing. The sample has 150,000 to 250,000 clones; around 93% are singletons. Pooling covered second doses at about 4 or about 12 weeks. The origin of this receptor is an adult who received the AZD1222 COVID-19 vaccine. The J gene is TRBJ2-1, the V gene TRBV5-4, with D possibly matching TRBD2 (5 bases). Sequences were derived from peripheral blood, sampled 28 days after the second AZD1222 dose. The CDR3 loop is CASSLGGPRNEQFF. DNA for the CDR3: TGTGCCAGCAGCTTGGGAGGGCCTCGGAATGAGCAGTTCTTC. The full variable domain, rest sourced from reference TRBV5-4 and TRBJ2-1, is ETGVTQSPTHLIKTRGQQVTLRCSSQSGHNTVSWYQQALGQGPQFIFQYYREEENGRGNFPPRFSGLQFPNYSSELNVNALELDDSALYLCASSLGGPRNEQFFGPGTRLTVL.